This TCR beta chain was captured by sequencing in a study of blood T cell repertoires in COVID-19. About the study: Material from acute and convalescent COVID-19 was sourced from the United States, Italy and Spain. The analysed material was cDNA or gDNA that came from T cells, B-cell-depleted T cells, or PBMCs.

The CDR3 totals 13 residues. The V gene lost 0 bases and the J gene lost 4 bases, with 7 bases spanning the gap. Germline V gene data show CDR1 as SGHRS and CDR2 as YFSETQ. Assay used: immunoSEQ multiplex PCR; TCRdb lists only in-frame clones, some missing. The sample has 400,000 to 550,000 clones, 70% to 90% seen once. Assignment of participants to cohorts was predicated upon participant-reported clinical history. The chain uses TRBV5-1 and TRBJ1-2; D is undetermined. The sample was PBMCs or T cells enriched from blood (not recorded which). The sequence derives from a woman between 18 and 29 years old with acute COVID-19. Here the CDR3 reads CASSLETVYGYTF. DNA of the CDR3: TGCGCCAGCAGCTTGGAAACAGTCTATGGCTACACCTTC.